This T cell receptor beta chain was profiled in a study of blood T cell repertoires in COVID-19. Study-level information: The study drew acute and convalescent COVID-19 samples from the United States, Italy and Spain.

Authors' methods: Nucleated cell number was recorded as an estimate derived from reference gene primer amplification. Sequencing used immunoSEQ multiplex PCR; TCRdb keeps in-frame clones, though not all of them. V and J calls and clone size are copied from that table; D and trimming were computed from the DNA. The table has about 240,000 clones, approximately 86% seen once. Clinical history reported by participants formed the basis on which cohorts were assigned. The CDR3 extends over 16 amino acids. Germline CDR1 and CDR2: MNHEY and SMNVEV (reference sequence). J was trimmed by 4 bases and V by 2 bases; bases with no gene match: 6. This clone was counted only a few times.

This clonotype was sampled from a woman in her forties with acute COVID-19. The chain employs TRBV27 and TRBJ2-3, with 10 bases fitting TRBD1. Input material: PBMCs or T cells enriched from blood (not recorded which). The CDR3 DNA reads as TGTGCCAGCAGTTTACGGACAGGGGGGTATTCAGATACGCAGTATTTT. Translation: CASSLRTGGYSDTQYF.